This TCR beta chain is from a study of T cell responses to AZD1222 COVID-19 vaccine. The repertoire was sequenced with immunoSEQ multiplex PCR; TCRdb's copy has only in-frame clones and lacks some. The sample holds under 200,000 clones, roughly 90% seen once. The germline gives CDR1 SGHTS, CDR2 YDEGEE. The V gene lost 0 bases and the J gene lost 13 bases, with 11 bases spanning the gap. This CDR3 has 13 residues. Sample share makes this clone medium-sized. The sequences come from peripheral blood, collected on day 0 of AZD1222 vaccination. The chain is built from TRBV5-8 and TRBJ1-6; D uncertain. The source of this sequence is an adult in good health. The CDR3 reads CASSLVAGVPLHF. In DNA form, the CDR3 reads TGTGCCAGCAGCTTGGTTGCTGGGGTCCCCCTCCACTTT.